These T cell receptor beta chains were read from a single sample in a study of T-cell memory formation after mild COVID-19. TCRdb called the 5' RACE reads again in MiXCR, with one record for every CDR3 protein. The sample holds more than 150,000 distinct CDR3 sequences, about a fifth seen once. The source material was PBMCs or a T cell subset sorted from them (not recorded which). The receptors originated from a man aged 18 to 29 who had mild COVID-19 (a few samples of this study predate the infection). Cell type and time point are not known. Both conserved end residues are part of each CDR3. Fields, in order: clone size, J gene, V gene, D gene, CDR3 DNA, CDR3 protein. D genes are given only for firm matches. Size tells how often a clone was seen (once, few, many) or the class of an expanded clone, and some rows leave it out.

clone_size: .
j_call: TRBJ2-7
v_call: TRBV10-2
d_call: .
cdr3_nt: TGCGCCAGCAGTCAAACCATCGGGACCAACTACGAGCAGTACTTC
cdr3_aa: CASSQTIGTNYEQYF

clone_size: .
j_call: TRBJ2-1
v_call: TRBV6-6
d_call: TRBD1
cdr3_nt: TGTGCCAGCAGCCCGGACAGGGAGTCCCACAATGAGCAGTTCTTC
cdr3_aa: CASSPDRESHNEQFF

clone_size: .
j_call: TRBJ1-1
v_call: TRBV7-8
d_call: .
cdr3_nt: TGTGCCAGCAGCTCCCCCCGAGGGCTTGAAGCTTTCTTT
cdr3_aa: CASSSPRGLEAFF

clone_size: few
j_call: TRBJ2-5
v_call: TRBV7-6
d_call: TRBD1
cdr3_nt: TGTGCCAGCAGCGTGGGACAGGGGCTCCAAGAGACCCAGTACTTC
cdr3_aa: CASSVGQGLQETQYF

clone_size: .
j_call: TRBJ2-2
v_call: TRBV28
d_call: .
cdr3_nt: TGTGCCAGCATCAGGAACGGAAACACCGGGGAGCTGTTTTTT
cdr3_aa: CASIRNGNTGELFF

clone_size: many
j_call: TRBJ2-2
v_call: TRBV7-2
d_call: .
cdr3_nt: TGTGCCAGCGGCGGGAACGCCGGGGGCGGGGAGCTGTTTTTT
cdr3_aa: CASGGNAGGGELFF

clone_size: .
j_call: TRBJ1-5
v_call: TRBV12-3/TRBV12-4
d_call: TRBD1
cdr3_nt: TGTGCCAGCAGTGCCCGGACAGGGGGCGCGGGTCAGCCCCAGCATTTT
cdr3_aa: CASSARTGGAGQPQHF

clone_size: few
j_call: TRBJ2-1
v_call: TRBV18
d_call: .
cdr3_nt: TGTGCCAGCTCACCACAGGATGGGGCCGGGGGGCAGTTCTTC
cdr3_aa: CASSPQDGAGGQFF

clone_size: .
j_call: TRBJ1-6
v_call: TRBV20-1
d_call: TRBD1
cdr3_nt: TGCGAAGCACGACAGGGATCGACACCCCTCCACTTT
cdr3_aa: CEARQGSTPLHF

clone_size: many
j_call: TRBJ2-3
v_call: TRBV7-2
d_call: TRBD2
cdr3_nt: TGTGCCAGCAGCTTTGCGGGGGTGGATACGCAGTATTTT
cdr3_aa: CASSFAGVDTQYF

clone_size: few
j_call: TRBJ2-7
v_call: TRBV5-1
d_call: .
cdr3_nt: TGCGCCAGCAGCGCCGATTTCTACGAGCAGTACTTC
cdr3_aa: CASSADFYEQYF

clone_size: .
j_call: TRBJ2-2
v_call: TRBV2
d_call: .
cdr3_nt: TGTGCCAGCAGTGAAGCTGGGGCACCGGGGAACACCGGGGAGCTGTTTTTT
cdr3_aa: CASSEAGAPGNTGELFF

clone_size: few
j_call: TRBJ1-6
v_call: TRBV2
d_call: .
cdr3_nt: TGTGCCAGCGGCTCTGGAAGCTCCTATAATTCACCCCTCCACTTT
cdr3_aa: CASGSGSSYNSPLHF

clone_size: .
j_call: TRBJ2-1
v_call: TRBV28
d_call: TRBD1
cdr3_nt: TGTGCCAGCAGCTTCTCTGGGACAGGGGTCTTCTTC
cdr3_aa: CASSFSGTGVFF

clone_size: .
j_call: TRBJ2-7
v_call: TRBV12-3/TRBV12-4
d_call: .
cdr3_nt: TGTGCCAGCAGCACCGCCCTCTACAGGGCCGAGCAGTACTTC
cdr3_aa: CASSTALYRAEQYF

clone_size: .
j_call: TRBJ1-5
v_call: TRBV7-2
d_call: .
cdr3_nt: TGTGCCAGCAGCTTTACAGGGAGAGGTCAGCCCCAGCATTTT
cdr3_aa: CASSFTGRGQPQHF

clone_size: .
j_call: TRBJ2-3
v_call: TRBV29-1
d_call: TRBD2
cdr3_nt: TGCAGCGCCTTTGGACTAGCGGGGGGAGATACGCAGTATTTT
cdr3_aa: CSAFGLAGGDTQYF

clone_size: .
j_call: TRBJ1-6
v_call: TRBV10-3
d_call: .
cdr3_nt: TGTGCCATCAGCCCAGGGTTGGGACTTTCACCCCTCCACTTT
cdr3_aa: CAISPGLGLSPLHF

clone_size: .
j_call: TRBJ1-2
v_call: TRBV18
d_call: TRBD1
cdr3_nt: TGTGCCAGCTCACCACCGGTGGTCCAGGGGGCTGGCTACACCTTC
cdr3_aa: CASSPPVVQGAGYTF

clone_size: .
j_call: TRBJ2-1
v_call: TRBV4-2
d_call: TRBD2
cdr3_nt: TGTGCCAGCAGCCAAGACCCCGGGACTAGCGGGGGTAATGAGCAGTTCTTC
cdr3_aa: CASSQDPGTSGGNEQFF

clone_size: few
j_call: TRBJ2-7
v_call: TRBV27
d_call: .
cdr3_nt: TGTGCCAGCAGTGCACATGACGAGCAGTACTTC
cdr3_aa: CASSAHDEQYF

clone_size: .
j_call: TRBJ1-2
v_call: TRBV7-2
d_call: .
cdr3_nt: TGTGCCATAGGACAGAACTATGGCTACACCTTC
cdr3_aa: CAIGQNYGYTF

clone_size: medium-sized
j_call: TRBJ1-1
v_call: TRBV7-9
d_call: .
cdr3_nt: TGTGCCAGCAGCTCCCTCTCGAACACTGAAGCTTTCTTT
cdr3_aa: CASSSLSNTEAFF

clone_size: few
j_call: TRBJ2-7
v_call: TRBV5-1
d_call: .
cdr3_nt: TGCGCCAGCAGCCTTGGACTAACCGTCTCCTACGAGCAGTACTTC
cdr3_aa: CASSLGLTVSYEQYF

clone_size: few
j_call: TRBJ2-6
v_call: TRBV18
d_call: .
cdr3_nt: TGTGCCAGCTCAATCAGGGGTTCATCTGGGGCCAACGTCCTGACTTTC
cdr3_aa: CASSIRGSSGANVLTF

clone_size: .
j_call: TRBJ1-3
v_call: TRBV9
d_call: .
cdr3_nt: TGTGCCAGCAGCGCGGGGGGGATTTCTGGAAACACCATATATTTT
cdr3_aa: CASSAGGISGNTIYF

clone_size: .
j_call: TRBJ1-1
v_call: TRBV2
d_call: .
cdr3_nt: TGTGCCAGCAGTGTGGTCACAGGGCAAACTGAAGCTTTCTTT
cdr3_aa: CASSVVTGQTEAFF

clone_size: many
j_call: TRBJ2-7
v_call: TRBV12-3/TRBV12-4
d_call: .
cdr3_nt: TGTGCCAGCAGTTGGCAAGCCGGGTCCTACGAGCAGTACTTC
cdr3_aa: CASSWQAGSYEQYF

clone_size: .
j_call: TRBJ1-1
v_call: TRBV5-5
d_call: .
cdr3_nt: TGTGCCAGCAGCTCGTACAGGGAGAACACTGAAGCTTTCTTT
cdr3_aa: CASSSYRENTEAFF

clone_size: .
j_call: TRBJ2-1
v_call: TRBV12-5
d_call: .
cdr3_nt: TGTGCTAGTGGTTTGCGGTGGGGGTCAGGGTCCGATGAGCAGTTCTTC
cdr3_aa: CASGLRWGSGSDEQFF

clone_size: .
j_call: TRBJ1-6
v_call: TRBV6-6
d_call: .
cdr3_nt: TGTGCCAGCACCTCGCTTGGATCACCCCTCCACTTT
cdr3_aa: CASTSLGSPLHF

clone_size: .
j_call: TRBJ1-5
v_call: TRBV12-3/TRBV12-4
d_call: .
cdr3_nt: TGTGCCAGCGGGGGGCCTCAGCCCCAGCATTTT
cdr3_aa: CASGGPQPQHF

clone_size: many
j_call: TRBJ1-5
v_call: TRBV6-2/TRBV6-3
d_call: .
cdr3_nt: TGTGCCAGCAGAGACACGCCCAATCAGCCCCAGCATTTT
cdr3_aa: CASRDTPNQPQHF

clone_size: .
j_call: TRBJ1-2
v_call: TRBV7-3
d_call: .
cdr3_nt: TGTGCCAGCAGCATCCAACCGGGACCCAGTCAGGGCTACACCTTC
cdr3_aa: CASSIQPGPSQGYTF

clone_size: few
j_call: TRBJ1-1
v_call: TRBV14
d_call: .
cdr3_nt: TGTGCCAGCAGCCAAGTGTGGGCTAACACTGAAGCTTTCTTT
cdr3_aa: CASSQVWANTEAFF

clone_size: .
j_call: TRBJ2-5
v_call: TRBV2
d_call: .
cdr3_nt: TGTGCCAGCCTTGGGTCGCGGGAGACCCAGTACTTC
cdr3_aa: CASLGSRETQYF

clone_size: few
j_call: TRBJ2-5
v_call: TRBV5-1
d_call: TRBD1
cdr3_nt: TGCGCCAGCAGCCCCGGACAGGGGGTGGAGACCCAGTACTTC
cdr3_aa: CASSPGQGVETQYF

clone_size: few
j_call: TRBJ1-1
v_call: TRBV6-5
d_call: .
cdr3_nt: TGTGCCAGCAGACACAGGGTAGAGGAGGGTGAAGCTTTCTTT
cdr3_aa: CASRHRVEEGEAFF

clone_size: few
j_call: TRBJ1-1
v_call: TRBV5-1
d_call: TRBD1
cdr3_nt: TGCGCCAGCAGCTTGGGACAGGGGCCATTTGAAGCTTTCTTT
cdr3_aa: CASSLGQGPFEAFF

clone_size: few
j_call: TRBJ1-5
v_call: TRBV7-9
d_call: .
cdr3_nt: TGTGCCAGCAGCTTAGGATTTCCCAATCAGCCCCAGCATTTT
cdr3_aa: CASSLGFPNQPQHF

clone_size: once
j_call: TRBJ2-3
v_call: TRBV25-1
d_call: TRBD1
cdr3_nt: TGTGCCAGCAGTGAATGGAGGACAGGGACAGGAGATACGCAGTATTTT
cdr3_aa: CASSEWRTGTGDTQYF

clone_size: .
j_call: TRBJ2-7
v_call: TRBV30
d_call: TRBD2
cdr3_nt: TGTGCCTGGAGTGTACTCGGGGTCGGCGGGGGCTACGAGCAGTACTTC
cdr3_aa: CAWSVLGVGGGYEQYF

clone_size: .
j_call: TRBJ1-1
v_call: TRBV18
d_call: .
cdr3_nt: TGTGCCAGCTCACCAAGTGAGATGAACACTGAAGCTTTCTTT
cdr3_aa: CASSPSEMNTEAFF

clone_size: few
j_call: TRBJ1-2
v_call: TRBV6-5
d_call: .
cdr3_nt: TGTGCCAGCAGTTACTCCCGGGGGGCTGGCTACACCTTC
cdr3_aa: CASSYSRGAGYTF

clone_size: few
j_call: TRBJ2-3
v_call: TRBV7-2
d_call: TRBD2
cdr3_nt: TGTGCCAGCAGACTAGCGGGGGGCACAGATACGCAGTATTTT
cdr3_aa: CASRLAGGTDTQYF

clone_size: .
j_call: TRBJ1-1
v_call: TRBV5-1
d_call: .
cdr3_nt: TGCGCCAGCAGGAGGACCTTGAACACTGAAGCTTTCTTT
cdr3_aa: CASRRTLNTEAFF

clone_size: few
j_call: TRBJ1-1
v_call: TRBV5-8
d_call: .
cdr3_nt: TGTGCCAGCAGCTTTTCCGGGGTTGTCACTGAAGCTTTCTTT
cdr3_aa: CASSFSGVVTEAFF

clone_size: .
j_call: TRBJ2-2
v_call: TRBV4-3
d_call: .
cdr3_nt: TGCGCCAGCAGCCAAAGTCTAGGGTACGCGAACACCGGGGAGCTGTTTTTT
cdr3_aa: CASSQSLGYANTGELFF